This is a list of T cell receptor beta chains from one sample in a study of breast tumors, draining lymph nodes, adjacent tissues. TCRdb fed the multiplex PCR reads into MiXCR, producing one record per CDR3 protein. The sample holds fewer than 90,000 distinct CDR3 sequences, more than 25% seen once. The sample was axillary lymph node tissue. The receptors originated from a female donor with breast cancer. Some clones in this sample may be carry-over from other donors' samples. Each CDR3 is given with its conserved first and last residue. D genes are given only for firm matches. Not all rows give a size; the values are once, few, many and, for expanded clones, a class.

>12|many|TRBJ1-2|TRBV6-1|TRBD1
TGTGCCAGCAGTGAGACAGGGGAAGGCTACACCTTC
CASSETGEGYTF
>14|.|TRBJ2-2|TRBV5-6|.
TGTGCCAGCAGACGGGCAGAGTCGGCCGGGGAGCTGGTTTTT
CASRRAESAGELVF
>17|many|TRBJ1-5|TRBV19|.
TGTGCCAGTAGTATAGCCACGAGCAGCTATAGCAATCAGCCCCAGCATTTT
CASSIATSSYSNQPQHF
>15|many|TRBJ2-7|TRBV3-1|.
TGTGCCAGCAGCCCATTGGGGGCCGGGACCTACGAGCAGTACTTC
CASSPLGAGTYEQYF
>13|.|TRBJ2-1|TRBV20-1|.
TGCAGTGCTAGAGAGGCCATCTACAATGAGCAGTTCTTC
CSAREAIYNEQFF
>14|.|TRBJ2-1|TRBV5-1|TRBD2
TGCGCCAGCAGCTTGGCGGGAGGGCCCAATGAGCAGTTCTTC
CASSLAGGPNEQFF
>11|many|TRBJ2-4|TRBV25-1|.
TGTGCCAGCAGTGAATATGGTCTCTTCTACTTC
CASSEYGLFYF
>18|.|TRBJ2-7|TRBV7-9|TRBD2
TGTGCCAGCAGCGGGTCCGGGACTAGCGGGGGATATGCCTACGAGCAGTACTTC
CASSGSGTSGGYAYEQYF
>13|.|TRBJ1-1|TRBV9|.
TGTGCCAGCAGCGTAGGGACAGACACTGAAGCTTTCTTT
CASSVGTDTEAFF
>15|many|TRBJ1-2|TRBV4-1|TRBD1
TGCGCCAGCAGCCGAGGGACATCGGCAGGGGGGGGCTACACCTTC
CASSRGTSAGGGYTF
>14|.|TRBJ1-6|TRBV6-5|.
TGTGCCAGCAGTAACCCCCGCGCTAATTCGCCCCTCCACTTT
CASSNPRANSPLHF
>17|.|TRBJ2-2|TRBV5-5|.
TGTGCCAGCAGCTTGTTCTCGGCTTGGGGGGCAGGCGGGGAGCTGTTTTTT
CASSLFSAWGAGGELFF
>17|.|TRBJ2-2|TRBV7-9|TRBD2
TGTGCCAGCAGCTTAGATACGCTAGCGGGAGGAAAGCGGGAGCTGTTTTTT
CASSLDTLAGGKRELFF
>12|.|TRBJ2-7|TRBV12-3/TRBV12-4|.
TGTGCCAGTCAGGGCGAGCCGCGCGAGCAGTACTTC
CASQGEPREQYF
>15|many|TRBJ1-5|TRBV5-6|.
TGTGCCAGCAGCTTGATGGGGTATAGCAATCAGCCCCAGCATTTT
CASSLMGYSNQPQHF
>16|many|TRBJ1-4|TRBV4-1|TRBD1
TGCGCCAGCAAACTAGGACAGGCCGCAACTAATGAAAAACTGTTTTTT
CASKLGQAATNEKLFF
>14|many|TRBJ2-1|TRBV30|.
TGTGCCTGGGCTGCGGGGATCTCCTACAATGAGCAGTTCTTC
CAWAAGISYNEQFF
>14|.|TRBJ2-7|TRBV5-1|.
TGCGCCAGCAGCCATAACAGGGCCACTTACGAGCAGTACTTC
CASSHNRATYEQYF
>17|.|TRBJ2-3|TRBV20-1|TRBD2
TGCAGTGCTGGGGAAGGACTAGCGGGAGTCAGCACAGATACGCAGTATTTT
CSAGEGLAGVSTDTQYF
>13|.|TRBJ2-7|TRBV20-1|TRBD2
TGCAGTGCCCCGGGTAGCGGGGTCTACGAGCAGTACTTC
CSAPGSGVYEQYF
>15|.|TRBJ2-5|TRBV5-1|TRBD2
TGCGCCAGCAGCGCGGGCTCTAGCGGGGGTGGGACCCAGTACTTC
CASSAGSSGGGTQYF
>13|many|TRBJ1-1|TRBV12-3/TRBV12-4|.
TGTGCCAGCACGTCGACAGGGAACACTGAAGCTTTCTTT
CASTSTGNTEAFF
>12|many|TRBJ2-5|TRBV20-1|.
TGCAGTGCTAGCGCCAGCCAAGAGACCCAGTACTTC
CSASASQETQYF
>10|.|TRBJ1-5|TRBV4-3|.
TGCGCCAGCAGCCAACAGCCCCAGCATTTT
CASSQQPQHF
>13|.|TRBJ1-4|TRBV20-1|TRBD1
TGCAGTGCTAGAGAGACAGGGATCGAAAAACTGTTTTTT
CSARETGIEKLFF
>15|.|TRBJ2-6|TRBV9|.
TGTGCCAGCAGCGTAGCGGCCTCTGGGGCCAACGTCCTGACTTTC
CASSVAASGANVLTF
>12|.|TRBJ1-2|TRBV5-5|.
TGTGCCAGCAGCCTTTCTTTGGCTGGCTACACCTTC
CASSLSLAGYTF
>14|many|TRBJ1-6|TRBV6-1|TRBD1
TGTGCCAGCAGACCGGGACAGGGGGTTTCACCCCTCCACTTT
CASRPGQGVSPLHF
>14|many|TRBJ2-7|TRBV19|.
TGTGCCAGTAGTATTGTGGCAGGCACGAACGAGCAGTACTTC
CASSIVAGTNEQYF
>16|many|TRBJ2-1|TRBV29-1|.
TGCAGCGTTGAAGATCAGGGGGGGGCCACCTACAATGAGCAGTTCTTC
CSVEDQGGATYNEQFF
>13|many|TRBJ2-3|TRBV6-4|.
TGTGCCAGCAGCTTTAGCGCGAAGGATACGCAGTATTTT
CASSFSAKDTQYF
>15|many|TRBJ2-3|TRBV18|.
TGTGCCAGCTCACCCCGACAGAGTACCACAGATACGCAGTATTTT
CASSPRQSTTDTQYF
>14|many|TRBJ2-4|TRBV7-8|TRBD1
TGTGCCAGCAGCTTGCTACAGGGGATTGACATTCAGTACTTC
CASSLLQGIDIQYF
>16|many|TRBJ2-7|TRBV7-2|TRBD2
TGTGCCAGCGGACTAACACTAGCGGGAGCGTGGGGCGAGCAGTACTTC
CASGLTLAGAWGEQYF
>15|many|TRBJ2-2|TRBV12-5|.
TGTGCTAGTGGTTTGGTACGACAGACCACCGGGGAGCTGTTTTTT
CASGLVRQTTGELFF
>16|.|TRBJ2-7|TRBV20-1|.
TGCAGTGCTACCCCCCCCGTGGGGGAAATCTCGAGCGAGCAGTACTTC
CSATPPVGEISSEQYF
>14|many|TRBJ1-5|TRBV19|.
TGTGCCAGTAGTGTACGTCGGGGAGAACAGCCCCAGCATTTT
CASSVRRGEQPQHF
>16|many|TRBJ2-3|TRBV7-2|.
TGTGCCAGCAGCTTAGATGGGGACACTAGCACAGATACGCAGTATTTT
CASSLDGDTSTDTQYF
>14|many|TRBJ2-7|TRBV27|TRBD2
TGTGCCAGCAGCCTGGGACTAGGAGCCTACGAGCAGTACTTC
CASSLGLGAYEQYF
>15|few|TRBJ1-1|TRBV6-1|.
TGTGCCAGCAGTGAAGGGACGGATTGGAACACTGAAGCTTTCTTT
CASSEGTDWNTEAFF
>16|many|TRBJ2-2|TRBV4-3|.
TGCGCCAGCAGCCCACGGGTGACAACGAACACCGGGGAGCTGTTTTTT
CASSPRVTTNTGELFF
>14|many|TRBJ2-5|TRBV19|TRBD2
TGTGCCACATCTCCGGGACTAAGACAAGAGACCCAGTACTTC
CATSPGLRQETQYF
>15|few|TRBJ2-1|TRBV28|.
TGTGCCAGCAACTCCAGGGACTTGACCGTCAATGAGCAGTTCTTC
CASNSRDLTVNEQFF
>15|many|TRBJ2-7|TRBV14|.
TGTGCCAGCAGCCAAGGGCTAGGGGGATTCTACGAGCAGTACTTC
CASSQGLGGFYEQYF
>17|.|TRBJ2-1|TRBV20-1|TRBD2
TGCAGTGCCCTCGGGCTAGCGGAGACGGCCCTATACAATGAGCAGTTCTTC
CSALGLAETALYNEQFF
>14|many|TRBJ2-7|TRBV6-1|TRBD1
TGTGCCAGCAGCGAGGGACAGGGATTTTACGAGCAGTACTTC
CASSEGQGFYEQYF
>14|many|TRBJ2-2|TRBV5-1|TRBD2
TGCGCCAGCAGGAGACTAGCAGAGACCGGGGAGCTGTTTTTT
CASRRLAETGELFF
>17|.|TRBJ1-2|TRBV20-1|.
TGCAGTGCTAGAGATATCGACAGTGGAAGCATTAACTATGGCTACACCTTC
CSARDIDSGSINYGYTF
>13|.|TRBJ2-6|TRBV9|.
TGTGCCAGCAGCGTAGGACAGTTCAACGAGCTGACTTTC
CASSVGQFNELTF
>14|many|TRBJ2-1|TRBV10-3|.
TGTGCCATCAGTGACCTCGTCCCGGGGGATGAGCAGTTCTTC
CAISDLVPGDEQFF
>13|.|TRBJ1-1|TRBV29-1|.
TGCAGCGTTGACCCTTTGGGGGGCACTGAAGCTTTCTTT
CSVDPLGGTEAFF
>15|many|TRBJ1-5|TRBV20-1|.
TGCAGTGCCTCCACCGGGCACATTGGAAGTCAGCCCCAGCATTTT
CSASTGHIGSQPQHF
>12|many|TRBJ1-2|TRBV28|.
TGTGCCAGCAGTTTAATGGACTATGGCTACACCTTC
CASSLMDYGYTF
>16|many|TRBJ2-1|TRBV19|TRBD2
TGTGCCAGTAGTCCCCGGGGTAGCGGGGGGTACAATGAGCAGTTCTTC
CASSPRGSGGYNEQFF